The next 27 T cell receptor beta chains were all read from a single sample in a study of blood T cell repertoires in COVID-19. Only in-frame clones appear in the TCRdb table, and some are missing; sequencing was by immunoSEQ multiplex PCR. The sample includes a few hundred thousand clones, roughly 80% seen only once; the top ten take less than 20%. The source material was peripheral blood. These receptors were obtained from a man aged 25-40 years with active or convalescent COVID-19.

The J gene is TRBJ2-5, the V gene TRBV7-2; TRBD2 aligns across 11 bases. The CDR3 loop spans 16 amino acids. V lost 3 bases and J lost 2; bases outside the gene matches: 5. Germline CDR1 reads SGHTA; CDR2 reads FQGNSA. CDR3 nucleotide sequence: TGTGCCAGCAGCTTGTCCGGGACTAGCGGACAAGAGACCCAGTACTTC. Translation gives CASSLSGTSGQETQYF.

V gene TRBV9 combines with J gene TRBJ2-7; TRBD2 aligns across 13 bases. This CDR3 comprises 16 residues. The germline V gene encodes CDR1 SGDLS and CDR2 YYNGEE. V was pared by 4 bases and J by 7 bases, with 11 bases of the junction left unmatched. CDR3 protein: CASSRASGTSGDEQYF. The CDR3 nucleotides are TGTGCCAGCAGCAGAGCCTCCGGGACTAGCGGGGATGAGCAGTACTTC.

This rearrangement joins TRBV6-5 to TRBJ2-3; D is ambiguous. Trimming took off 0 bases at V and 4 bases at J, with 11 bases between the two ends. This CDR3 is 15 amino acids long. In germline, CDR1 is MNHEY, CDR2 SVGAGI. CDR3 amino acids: CASSYSSNGPDTQYF. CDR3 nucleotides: TGTGCCAGCAGTTACTCTAGCAACGGTCCAGATACGCAGTATTTT.

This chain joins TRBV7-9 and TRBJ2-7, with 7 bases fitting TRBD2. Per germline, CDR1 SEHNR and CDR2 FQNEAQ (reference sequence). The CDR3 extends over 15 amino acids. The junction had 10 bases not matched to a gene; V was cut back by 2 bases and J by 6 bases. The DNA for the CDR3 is TGTGCCAGCAGCTTAAATGTCGGTGGGAGGGGCGAGCAGTACTTC. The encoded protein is CASSLNVGGRGEQYF.

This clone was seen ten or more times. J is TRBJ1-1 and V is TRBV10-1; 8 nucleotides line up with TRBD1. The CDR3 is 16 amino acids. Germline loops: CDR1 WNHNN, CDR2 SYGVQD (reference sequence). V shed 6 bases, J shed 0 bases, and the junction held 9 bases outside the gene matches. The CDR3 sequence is CASSKDRGKVNTEAFF. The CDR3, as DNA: TGCGCCAGCAGCAAAGACAGGGGCAAGGTGAACACTGAAGCTTTCTTT.

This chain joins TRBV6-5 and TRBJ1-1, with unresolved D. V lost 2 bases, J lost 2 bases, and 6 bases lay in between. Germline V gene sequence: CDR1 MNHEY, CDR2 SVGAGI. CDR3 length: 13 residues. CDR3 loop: CASSYGHNTEAFF. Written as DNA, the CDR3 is TGTGCCAGCAGTTACGGCCATAACACTGAAGCTTTCTTT.

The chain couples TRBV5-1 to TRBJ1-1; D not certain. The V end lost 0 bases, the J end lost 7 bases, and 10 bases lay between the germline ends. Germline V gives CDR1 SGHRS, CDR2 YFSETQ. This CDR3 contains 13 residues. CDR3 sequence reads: CASSLEASREAFF. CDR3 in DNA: TGCGCCAGCAGCTTGGAAGCATCTCGTGAAGCTTTCTTT.

Written as DNA, the CDR3 is TGTGCCAGCAGCTTAGGGCAGGGCACTGAAGCTTTCTTT. It translates to CASSLGQGTEAFF. This chain uses TRBV7-9 with TRBJ1-1, with a possible D match to TRBD1 (5 bases). Germline CDR1 and CDR2: SEHNR and FQNEAQ (reference sequence). The CDR3 extends over 13 amino acids. V was trimmed by 1 base and J by 4 bases, leaving 7 bases between them.

CDR3: CASSFWVVSGQKNTEAFF. The CDR3 DNA is TGTGCCAGCAGCTTTTGGGTTGTGTCGGGACAGAAGAACACTGAAGCTTTCTTT. This chain connects TRBV5-8 to TRBJ1-1; 7 bases are shared with TRBD1. The CDR3 is made up of 18 amino acids. From germline, CDR1 is SGHTS and CDR2 YDEGEE. Germline trimming cut 2 bases from V and 1 base from J; bases unmatched to any gene: 14.

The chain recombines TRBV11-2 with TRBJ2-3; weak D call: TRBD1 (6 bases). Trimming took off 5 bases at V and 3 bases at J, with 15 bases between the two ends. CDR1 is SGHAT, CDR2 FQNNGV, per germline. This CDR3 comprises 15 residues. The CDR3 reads CASSAQGPWTDTQYF. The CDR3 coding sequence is TGTGCCAGCAGCGCACAGGGACCCTGGACAGATACGCAGTATTTT.

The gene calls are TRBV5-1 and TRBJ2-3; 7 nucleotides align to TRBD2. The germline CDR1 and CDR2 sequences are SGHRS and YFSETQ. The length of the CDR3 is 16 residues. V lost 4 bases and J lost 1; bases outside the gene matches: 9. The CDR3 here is CASSAGLEGGTDTQYF. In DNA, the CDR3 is TGCGCCAGCAGCGCCGGACTAGAAGGGGGCACAGATACGCAGTATTTT. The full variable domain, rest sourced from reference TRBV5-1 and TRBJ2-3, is KAGVTQTPRYLIKTRGQQVTLSCSPISGHRSVSWYQQTPGQGLQFLFEYFSETQRNKGNFPGRFSGRQFSNSRSEMNVSTLELGDSALYLCASSAGLEGGTDTQYFGPGTRLTVL.

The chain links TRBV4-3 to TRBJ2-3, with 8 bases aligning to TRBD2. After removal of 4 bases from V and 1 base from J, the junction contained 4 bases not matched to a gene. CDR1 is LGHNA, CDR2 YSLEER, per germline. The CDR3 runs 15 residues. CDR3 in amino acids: CASSPPAGGTDTQYF. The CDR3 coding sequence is TGCGCCAGCAGCCCCCCAGCGGGGGGCACAGATACGCAGTATTTT.

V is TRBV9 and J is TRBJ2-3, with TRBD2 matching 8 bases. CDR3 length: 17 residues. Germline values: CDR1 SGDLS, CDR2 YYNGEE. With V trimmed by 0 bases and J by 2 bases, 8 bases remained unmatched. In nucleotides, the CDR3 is TGTGCCAGCAGCGTAGTTCCAGCGGGGGCCTCCACAGATACGCAGTATTTT. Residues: CASSVVPAGASTDTQYF.

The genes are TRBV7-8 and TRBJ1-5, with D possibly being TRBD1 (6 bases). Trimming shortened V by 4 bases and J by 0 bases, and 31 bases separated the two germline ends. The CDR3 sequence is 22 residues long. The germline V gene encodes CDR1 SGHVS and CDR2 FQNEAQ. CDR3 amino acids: CASSSSRDIKAIDLYSNQPQHF. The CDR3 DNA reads TGTGCCAGCAGCTCCAGCCGGGACATTAAGGCCATAGACCTATATAGCAATCAGCCCCAGCATTTT.

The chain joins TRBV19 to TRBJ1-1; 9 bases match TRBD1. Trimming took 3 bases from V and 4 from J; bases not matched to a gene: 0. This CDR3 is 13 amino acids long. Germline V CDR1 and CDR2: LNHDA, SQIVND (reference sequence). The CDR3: CASSMTGGTEAFF. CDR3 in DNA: TGTGCCAGTAGTATGACAGGGGGCACTGAAGCTTTCTTT.

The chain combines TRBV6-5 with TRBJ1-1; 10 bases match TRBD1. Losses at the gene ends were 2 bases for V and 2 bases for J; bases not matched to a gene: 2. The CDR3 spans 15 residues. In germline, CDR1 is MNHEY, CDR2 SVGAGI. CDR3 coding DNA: TGTGCCAGCAGTTACGACAGGGGGCTTAACACTGAAGCTTTCTTT. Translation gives CASSYDRGLNTEAFF.

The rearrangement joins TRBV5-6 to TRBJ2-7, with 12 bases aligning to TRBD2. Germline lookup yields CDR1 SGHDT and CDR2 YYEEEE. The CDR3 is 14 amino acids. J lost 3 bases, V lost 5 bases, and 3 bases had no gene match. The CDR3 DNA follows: TGTGCCAGCAGGACTAGCGGGAGTCTCTACGAGCAGTACTTC. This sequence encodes CASRTSGSLYEQYF.

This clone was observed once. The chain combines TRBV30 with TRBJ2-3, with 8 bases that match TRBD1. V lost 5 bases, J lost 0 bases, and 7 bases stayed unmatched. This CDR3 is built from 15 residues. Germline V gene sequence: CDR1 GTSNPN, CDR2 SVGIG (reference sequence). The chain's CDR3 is CAWGIQGASTDTQYF. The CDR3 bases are TGTGCCTGGGGAATTCAGGGGGCGAGCACAGATACGCAGTATTTT.

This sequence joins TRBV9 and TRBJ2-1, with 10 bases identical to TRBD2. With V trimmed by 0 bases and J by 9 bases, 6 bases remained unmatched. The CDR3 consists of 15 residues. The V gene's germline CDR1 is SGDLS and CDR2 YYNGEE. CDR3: CASSVGPSGGAEQFF. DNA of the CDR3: TGTGCCAGCAGCGTAGGGCCCAGCGGGGGGGCTGAGCAGTTCTTC.

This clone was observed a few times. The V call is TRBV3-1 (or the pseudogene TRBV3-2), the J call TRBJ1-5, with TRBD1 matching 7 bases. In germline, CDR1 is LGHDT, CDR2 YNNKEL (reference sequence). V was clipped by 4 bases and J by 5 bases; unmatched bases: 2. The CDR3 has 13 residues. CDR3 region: CASSPTGDQPQHF. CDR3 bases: TGTGCCAGCAGCCCTACAGGGGATCAGCCCCAGCATTTT.

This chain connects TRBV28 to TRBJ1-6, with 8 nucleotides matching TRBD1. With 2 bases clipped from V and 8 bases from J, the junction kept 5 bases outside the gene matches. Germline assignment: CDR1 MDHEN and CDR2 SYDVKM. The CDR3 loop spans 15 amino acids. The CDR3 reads CASSLGTQGDSPLHF. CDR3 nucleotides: TGTGCCAGCAGTTTAGGAACACAGGGGGATTCACCCCTCCACTTT.

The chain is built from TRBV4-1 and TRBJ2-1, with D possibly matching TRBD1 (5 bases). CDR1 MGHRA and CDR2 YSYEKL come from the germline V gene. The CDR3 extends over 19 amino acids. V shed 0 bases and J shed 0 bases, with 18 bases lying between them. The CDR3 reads CASSQELQQDTSSYNEQFF. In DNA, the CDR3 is TGCGCCAGCAGCCAAGAGTTACAGCAGGACACGAGCTCCTACAATGAGCAGTTCTTC.

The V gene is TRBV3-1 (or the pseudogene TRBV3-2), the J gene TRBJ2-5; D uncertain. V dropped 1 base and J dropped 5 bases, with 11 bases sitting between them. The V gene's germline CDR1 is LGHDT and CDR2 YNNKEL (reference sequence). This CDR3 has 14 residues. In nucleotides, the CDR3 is TGTGCCAGCAGCCAAGGCGTCGGTGGTGAGACCCAGTACTTC. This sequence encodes CASSQGVGGETQYF.

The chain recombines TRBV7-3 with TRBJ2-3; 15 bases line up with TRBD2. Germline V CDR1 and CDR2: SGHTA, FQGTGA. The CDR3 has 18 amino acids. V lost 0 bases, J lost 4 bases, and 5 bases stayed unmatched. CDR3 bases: TGTGCCAGCAGCTTAACTGGACTAGCGGGAGGGTTCGCAGATACGCAGTATTTT. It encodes CASSLTGLAGGFADTQYF.

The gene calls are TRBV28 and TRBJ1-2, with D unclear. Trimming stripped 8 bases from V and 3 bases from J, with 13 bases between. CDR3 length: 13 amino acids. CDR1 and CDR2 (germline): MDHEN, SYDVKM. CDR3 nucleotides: TGTGCCAGCGCTTCCCCCGGGTACTATGGCTACACCTTC. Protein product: CASASPGYYGYTF.

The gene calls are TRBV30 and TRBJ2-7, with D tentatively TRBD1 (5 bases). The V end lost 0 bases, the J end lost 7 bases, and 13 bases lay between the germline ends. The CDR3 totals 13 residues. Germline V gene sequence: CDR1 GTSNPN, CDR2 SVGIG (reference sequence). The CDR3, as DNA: TGTGCCTGGAGTGTAGGGGTCCGCCGGGAGCAGTACTTC. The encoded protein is CAWSVGVRREQYF.

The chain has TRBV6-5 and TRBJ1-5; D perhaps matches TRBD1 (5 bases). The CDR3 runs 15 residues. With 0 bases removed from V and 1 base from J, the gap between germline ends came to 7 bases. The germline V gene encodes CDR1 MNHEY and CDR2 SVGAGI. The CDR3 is CASSYSRGSNQPQHF. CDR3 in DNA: TGTGCCAGCAGTTACTCCCGGGGGAGCAATCAGCCCCAGCATTTT.